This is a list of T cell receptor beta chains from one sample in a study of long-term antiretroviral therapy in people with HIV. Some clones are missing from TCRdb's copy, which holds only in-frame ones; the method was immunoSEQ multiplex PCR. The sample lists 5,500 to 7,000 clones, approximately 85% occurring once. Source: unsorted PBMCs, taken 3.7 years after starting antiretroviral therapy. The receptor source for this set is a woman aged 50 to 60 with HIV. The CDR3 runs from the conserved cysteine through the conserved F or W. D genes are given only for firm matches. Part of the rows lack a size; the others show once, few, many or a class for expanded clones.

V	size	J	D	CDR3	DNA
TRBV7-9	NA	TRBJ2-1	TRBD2	CASSLQRERYNEQFF	TGTGCCAGCAGCTTACAGCGGGAACGGTACAATGAGCAGTTCTTC
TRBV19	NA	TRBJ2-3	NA	CASTTGSSDTQYF	TGTGCCAGTACCACCGGCTCCTCAGATACGCAGTATTTT
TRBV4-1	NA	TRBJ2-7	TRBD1	CASSHSGQGVRHEQYF	TGCGCCAGCAGCCACTCAGGACAGGGTGTCCGCCACGAGCAGTACTTC
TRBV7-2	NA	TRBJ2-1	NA	CASSLRRYSGYNEQFF	TGTGCCAGCAGCTTACGTCGCTATTCGGGGTACAATGAGCAGTTCTTC
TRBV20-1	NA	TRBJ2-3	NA	CSARREDTQYF	TGCAGTGCCCGGAGAGAAGATACGCAGTATTTT
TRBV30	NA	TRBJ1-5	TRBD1	CAWSVRRGGQPQHF	TGTGCCTGGAGTGTACGCAGGGGGGGTCAGCCCCAGCATTTT
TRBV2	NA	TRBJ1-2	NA	CASSDERWGYTF	TGTGCCAGCAGTGACGAGCGCTGGGGCTACACCTTC
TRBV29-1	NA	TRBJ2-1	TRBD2	CSVEKIREANEQFF	TGCAGCGTTGAAAAGATACGGGAGGCCAATGAGCAGTTCTTC
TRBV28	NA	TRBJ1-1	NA	CASSLSNGRVNTEAFF	TGTGCCAGCAGTTTAAGTAATGGCAGGGTGAACACTGAAGCTTTCTTT
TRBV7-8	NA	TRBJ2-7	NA	CASSLYTYEQYF	TGTGCCAGCAGCTTGTACACCTACGAGCAGTACTTC
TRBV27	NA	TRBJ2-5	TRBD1	CASSLFYRDREETQYF	TGTGCCAGCAGTTTATTCTATCGGGACAGGGAAGAGACCCAGTACTTC
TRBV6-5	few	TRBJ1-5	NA	CASKGGVNQPQHF	TGTGCCAGCAAAGGAGGGGTGAATCAGCCCCAGCATTTT
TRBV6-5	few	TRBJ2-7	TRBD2	CASSYSQAGATYEQYF	TGTGCCAGCAGTTACTCGCAAGCGGGAGCGACCTACGAGCAGTACTTC
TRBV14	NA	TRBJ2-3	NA	CASSQVPDTQYF	TGTGCCAGCAGCCAGGTTCCCGATACGCAGTATTTT
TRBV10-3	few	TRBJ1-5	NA	CAISESGSVGRQPQHF	TGTGCCATCAGTGAGTCGGGGTCGGTGGGGAGACAGCCCCAGCATTTT
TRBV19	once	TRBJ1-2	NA	CASTLGTFRPPENGYTF	TGTGCCAGTACCCTTGGGACATTCCGCCCCCCGGAAAATGGCTACACCTTC
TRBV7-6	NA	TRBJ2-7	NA	CASSLQEGSYEQYF	TGTGCCAGCAGCTTACAGGAGGGTAGCTACGAGCAGTACTTC
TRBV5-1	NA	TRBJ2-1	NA	CASTPRGGANEQFF	TGCGCCAGCACCCCCAGGGGGGGGGCCAATGAGCAGTTCTTC
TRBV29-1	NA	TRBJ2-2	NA	CSVEGLTNTGELFF	TGCAGCGTTGAAGGACTGACGAACACCGGGGAGCTGTTTTTT
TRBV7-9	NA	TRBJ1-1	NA	CASSPTGTEAFF	TGTGCCAGCAGCCCAACGGGCACTGAAGCTTTCTTT
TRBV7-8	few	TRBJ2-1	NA	CASSLAGGNYNEQFF	TGTGCCAGCAGCTTAGCGGGAGGCAACTACAATGAGCAGTTCTTC
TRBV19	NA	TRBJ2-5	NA	CASSGTGAEETQYF	TGTGCCAGTAGTGGCACGGGAGCAGAAGAGACCCAGTACTTC
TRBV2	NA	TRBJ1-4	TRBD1	CASKQGATELFF	TGTGCCAGCAAACAGGGGGCTACGGAATTGTTTTTT
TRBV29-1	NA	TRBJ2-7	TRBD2	CSVDVAGALHEQYF	TGCAGCGTTGACGTAGCGGGAGCCCTCCACGAGCAGTACTTC
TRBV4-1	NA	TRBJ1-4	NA	CASSQEVQQVNNEKLFF	TGCGCCAGCAGTCAAGAGGTGCAACAGGTCAACAATGAAAAACTGTTTTTT
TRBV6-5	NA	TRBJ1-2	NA	CASSYSTAGLVYGYTF	TGTGCCAGCAGTTACTCGACGGCAGGACTCGTTTATGGCTACACCTTC
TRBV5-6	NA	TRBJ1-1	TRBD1	CASSLARTGLLNTEAFF	TGTGCCAGCAGCTTGGCCCGGACAGGATTATTAAACACTGAAGCTTTCTTT
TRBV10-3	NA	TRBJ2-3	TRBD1	CAISDSRGGPGTDTQYF	TGTGCCATCAGTGACTCGAGAGGGGGCCCTGGCACAGATACGCAGTATTTT
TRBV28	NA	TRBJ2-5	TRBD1	CASSDPGQGDKETQYF	TGTGCCAGCAGTGATCCGGGACAGGGCGACAAAGAGACCCAGTACTTC
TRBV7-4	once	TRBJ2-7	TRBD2	CASSTGLAGGKQYF	TGTGCCAGCAGCACAGGACTAGCGGGAGGAAAGCAGTACTTC
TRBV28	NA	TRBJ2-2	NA	CASSLLAADTGELFF	TGTGCCAGCAGTTTATTGGCGGCGGACACCGGGGAGCTGTTTTTT
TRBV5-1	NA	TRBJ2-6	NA	CASSLGSSGANVLTF	TGCGCCAGCAGCTTGGGGAGCTCTGGGGCCAACGTCCTGACTTTC
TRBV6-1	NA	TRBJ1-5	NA	CASSAIRQTFSNQPQHF	TGTGCCAGCAGTGCAATAAGACAGACCTTTAGCAATCAGCCCCAGCATTTT
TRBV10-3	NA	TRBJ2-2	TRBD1	CAISESWTGSTGELFF	TGTGCCATCAGTGAGTCCTGGACAGGTTCAACCGGGGAGCTGTTTTTT
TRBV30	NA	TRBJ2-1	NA	CAWSVQAGYNEQFF	TGTGCCTGGAGTGTACAGGCAGGCTACAATGAGCAGTTCTTC
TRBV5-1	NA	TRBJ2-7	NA	CASSLVTGTYEQYF	TGCGCCAGCAGCTTGGTGACAGGAACCTACGAGCAGTACTTC
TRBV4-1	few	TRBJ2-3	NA	CASSTLVADTQYF	TGCGCCAGCAGCACACTAGTTGCAGATACGCAGTATTTT
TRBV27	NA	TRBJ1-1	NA	CASSLWLGENTEAFF	TGTGCCAGCAGTTTATGGCTCGGAGAGAACACTGAAGCTTTCTTT
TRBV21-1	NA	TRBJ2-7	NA	CASSKFSGPDGSKKGGNFYEQYF	TGTGCCAGCAGCAAATTTTCCGGGCCCGACGGATCAAAAAAGGGCGGGAACTTCTACGAGCAGTACTTC
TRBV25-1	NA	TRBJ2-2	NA	CASSAPGTLRELFF	TGTGCCAGCAGTGCCCCCGGGACCCTGCGGGAGCTGTTTTTT
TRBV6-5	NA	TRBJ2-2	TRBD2	CASTTSPTGELFF	TGTGCCAGCACGACTAGCCCAACCGGGGAGCTGTTTTTT
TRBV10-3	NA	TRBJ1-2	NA	CAISESLTDYGYTF	TGTGCCATCAGTGAGTCTTTGACAGACTATGGCTACACCTTC
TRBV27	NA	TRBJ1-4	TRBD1	CASRPTGGIEKLFF	TGTGCCAGCAGACCGACAGGGGGCATAGAAAAACTGTTTTTT
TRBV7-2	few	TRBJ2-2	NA	CASSFFQDGNGELFF	TGTGCCAGCAGCTTCTTCCAGGATGGTAACGGGGAGCTGTTTTTT
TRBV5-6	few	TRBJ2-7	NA	CASSYGDGESRYF	TGTGCCAGCAGCTATGGGGACGGTGAATCTCGGTACTTC
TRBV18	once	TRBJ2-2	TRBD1	CASSTGGHTGELFF	TGTGCCAGCTCGACAGGGGGACACACCGGGGAGCTGTTTTTT
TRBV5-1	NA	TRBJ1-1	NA	CASSLGAVVGEAFF	TGCGCCAGCAGCTTGGGGGCGGTTGTGGGTGAAGCTTTCTTT
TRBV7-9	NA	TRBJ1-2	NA	CASSLDGIYGYTF	TGTGCCAGCAGCTTAGACGGGATCTATGGCTACACCTTC
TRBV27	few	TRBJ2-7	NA	CASSVSLSYEQYF	TGTGCCAGCAGTGTATCACTCTCCTACGAGCAGTACTTC
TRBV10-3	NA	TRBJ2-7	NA	CAISDDRNSYEQYF	TGTGCCATCAGTGACGACCGGAACTCCTACGAGCAGTACTTC
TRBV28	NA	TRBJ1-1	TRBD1	CASSRQGARTEAFF	TGTGCCAGCAGTCGACAGGGGGCGCGGACTGAAGCTTTCTTT
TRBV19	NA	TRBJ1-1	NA	CATKSGNTEAFF	TGTGCCACCAAATCTGGGAACACTGAAGCTTTCTTT
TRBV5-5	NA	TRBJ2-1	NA	CASSSLGDSYNEQFF	TGTGCCAGCAGTTCTTTGGGGGACTCCTACAATGAGCAGTTCTTC
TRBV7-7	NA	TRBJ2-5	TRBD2	CASSLGPSGSGETQYF	TGTGCTAGCAGCTTAGGCCCTAGCGGGAGCGGGGAGACCCAGTACTTC
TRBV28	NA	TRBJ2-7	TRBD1	CASTVGQGAYEQYF	TGTGCCAGCACCGTGGGACAGGGGGCGTACGAGCAGTACTTC
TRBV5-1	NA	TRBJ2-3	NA	CASSTGQTDTQYF	TGCGCCAGCAGCACCGGACAGACAGATACGCAGTATTTT
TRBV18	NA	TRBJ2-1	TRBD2	CASSPGLAAYNEQFF	TGTGCCAGCTCACCAGGACTAGCGGCCTACAATGAGCAGTTCTTC
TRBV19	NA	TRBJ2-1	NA	CASSIDRGNEQFF	TGTGCCAGTAGTATAGATCGAGGCAATGAGCAGTTCTTC
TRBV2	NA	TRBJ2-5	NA	CASGGGLQGSGETQYF	TGTGCCAGCGGGGGGGGTTTACAGGGGAGTGGAGAGACCCAGTACTTC